The next 18 T cell receptor beta chains were all read from a single sample in a study of Siglec-9 on CD8 T cells in melanoma. The data were produced by immunoSEQ multiplex PCR, yet TCRdb's version contains in-frame clones alone and is incomplete. The table lists approximately 35,000 clones, roughly four fifths of them singletons, with approximately 2% in the top ten. What was sequenced was Siglec-9- CD8+ T cells sorted from blood. Receptor source: a human donor in good health.

The chain joins TRBV6-5 to TRBJ1-1, with TRBD1 matching over 7 bases. The CDR3 has 13 residues. J gave up 3 bases and V 6 bases, and 4 bases lay outside the gene matches. Germline CDR1 reads MNHEY; CDR2 reads SVGAGI. CDR3: CASSGTGDTEAFF. The DNA of the CDR3 is TGTGCCAGCAGCGGTACAGGGGACACTGAAGCTTTCTTT.

V and J are TRBV13 and TRBJ1-2, with D perhaps matching TRBD1 (6 bases). Trimming took 8 bases from V and 8 from J, leaving 12 bases between them. The length of the CDR3 is 11 residues. Germline V gene data show CDR1 as PRHDT and CDR2 as FYEKMQ (reference sequence). CDR3 amino acids: CASGTSHGYTF. The CDR3 DNA is TGTGCCAGCGGGACATCCCACGGCTACACCTTC.

V and J are TRBV10-1 and TRBJ2-7; tentative D call: TRBD1 (5 bases). The length of the CDR3 is 13 residues. CDR1 and CDR2 (germline): WNHNN, SYGVQD (reference sequence). The V gene lost 2 bases and the J gene lost 5 bases, with 10 bases spanning the gap. The chain's CDR3 is CASSEAGNHEQYF. CDR3 DNA: TGCGCCAGCAGTGAGGCAGGGAATCACGAGCAGTACTTC.

This clone was picked up a small number of times. The chain links TRBV19 to TRBJ1-5; D gene uncertain. This CDR3 region has 15 residues. Germline V CDR1 and CDR2: LNHDA, SQIVND (reference sequence). V lost 5 bases and J 0 bases, leaving 11 bases between the germline ends. CDR3 nucleotides: TGTGCCAGTAGTGATCGCCAGTATAGCAATCAGCCCCAGCATTTT. Its translation is CASSDRQYSNQPQHF.

Note on this clone: The junction departs from the called germline gene at one end, perhaps through a read error. The chain uses TRBV7-9 and TRBJ2-1; D gene ambiguous. This CDR3 contains 15 residues. Germline V gene lookup returns CDR1 SEHNR and CDR2 FQNEAQ (reference sequence). The CDR3 here is CASSSDTDSNNEQFF. CDR3 in DNA: TGTGCCAGCAGCTCCGACACCGACTCCAACAATGAGCAGTTCTTC.

Within the sample, this clone is medium-sized (0.01 to 0.1%). This chain connects TRBV10-1 to TRBJ1-3, with D unclear. Trimming removed 2 bases from V and 4 bases from J, with 9 bases in between. Germline-derived CDR1 and CDR2 are WNHNN and SYGVQD (reference sequence). CDR3 length: 14 residues. The CDR3 DNA is TGCGCCAGCAGTGAGGGGATCGAAGGAAACACCATATATTTT. The encoded protein is CASSEGIEGNTIYF.

The chain uses TRBV7-9 and TRBJ2-7; D not certain. The CDR3 sequence is 13 residues long. Trimming removed 11 bases at V and 0 bases at J, with 14 bases between. CDR1 is SEHNR and CDR2 is FQNEAQ in the germline V gene (reference sequence). CDR3 coding DNA: TGTGCCGGCGAGGACGGATTCTCCTACGAGCAGTACTTC. This encodes CAGEDGFSYEQYF. The full variable domain, in which reference TRBV7-9 and TRBJ2-7 provide the parts outside the CDR3, is DTGVSQNPRHKITKRGQNVTFRCDPISEHNRLYWYRQTLGQGPEFLTYFQNEAQLEKSRLLSDRFSAERPKGSFSTLEIQRTEQGDSAMYLCAGEDGFSYEQYFGPGTRLTVT.

This clone was detected only once. The chain employs TRBV27 and TRBJ1-2, with D possibly being TRBD1 (6 bases). The V gene lost 4 bases and the J gene lost 4 bases, with 19 bases spanning the gap. The CDR3 runs to 16 residues. CDR1 MNHEY and CDR2 SMNVEV come from the germline V gene (reference sequence). The CDR3 region is CASSSSSGGTPYGYTF. The CDR3 DNA sequence: TGTGCCAGCAGTTCATCTTCCGGGGGGACACCCTATGGCTACACCTTC.

J is TRBJ2-2 and V is TRBV19, with 8 bases aligning to TRBD2. Germline V gives CDR1 LNHDA, CDR2 SQIVND (reference sequence). The CDR3 runs to 17 residues. The V segment lost 7 bases and the J segment 4 bases; nucleotides outside the gene matches: 14. CDR3 DNA: TGTGCCAGTATTAGCGGGGAGCCAAGTTCGAGCACCGGGGAGCTGTTTTTT. Protein: CASISGEPSSSTGELFF.

This chain links TRBV7-9 with TRBJ2-3; 8 nucleotides match TRBD2. Germline V gene lookup returns CDR1 SEHNR and CDR2 FQNEAQ (reference sequence). Unmatched junction bases numbered 2, after V lost 1 base and J lost 2 bases. There are 15 residues in the CDR3. The DNA for the CDR3 is TGTGCCAGCAGCTTAGTGACTAGCGCCACAGATACGCAGTATTTT. Residues: CASSLVTSATDTQYF.

As to this clone: Germline is not matched at one junction end, which may reflect a read error. The chain links TRBV19 to TRBJ2-1, with D perhaps given as TRBD1 or TRBD2 (5 bases each). The CDR3 loop spans 16 amino acids. Germline V CDR1 and CDR2: LNHDA, SQIVND (reference sequence). The CDR3, as DNA: TGTGCTAGTAGTATTACAGGAGGAAGCTCCTACAATGAGCAGTTCTTC. Translation: CASSITGGSSYNEQFF.

This clone was counted a single time. V gene TRBV11-2 combines with J gene TRBJ2-5; D is ambiguous. The V end lost 1 base, the J end lost 2 bases, and 11 bases lay between the germline ends. Germline CDR1 and CDR2: SGHAT and FQNNGV. The CDR3 spans 15 residues. CDR3 amino acids: CASSLVGTAQETQYF. Written as DNA, the CDR3 is TGTGCCAGCAGCTTAGTCGGCACAGCGCAAGAGACCCAGTACTTC.

The chain employs TRBV4-1 and TRBJ1-2; 8 positions agree with TRBD1. After removal of 4 bases from V and 4 bases from J, the junction contained 5 bases not matched to a gene. From germline, CDR1 is MGHRA and CDR2 YSYEKL. The CDR3 has 14 residues. The DNA of the CDR3 is TGCGCCAGCAGCCCCAGGGGGCTAGGCTATGGCTACACCTTC. This codes for CASSPRGLGYGYTF.

This chain uses TRBV14 with TRBJ2-5; D is uncertain. V dropped 3 bases and J dropped 1 base, with 6 bases sitting between them. The CDR3 sequence is 13 residues long. The germline V gene encodes CDR1 SGHDN and CDR2 FVKESK. CDR3 residues: CASSQTLQETQYF. The CDR3 DNA follows: TGTGCCAGCAGCCAGACACTCCAAGAGACCCAGTACTTC.

CDR3 coding DNA: TGTGCCAGCACCACCCGAAGCGGGGACTACGAGCAGTACTTC. Its translation is CASTTRSGDYEQYF. The V call is TRBV28, the J call TRBJ2-7; 7 nucleotides match TRBD2. The CDR3 is made up of 14 amino acids. V shed 7 bases, J shed 3 bases, and the junction held 9 bases outside the gene matches. Germline V gives CDR1 MDHEN, CDR2 SYDVKM.

The J gene is TRBJ1-5, the V gene TRBV5-8, with D possibly matching TRBD1 (6 bases). V lost 1 base and J 2 bases, leaving 13 bases between the germline ends. CDR1 SGHTS and CDR2 YDEGEE come from the germline V gene. The CDR3 contains 16 residues. The CDR3 is CASSLYRARGNQPQHF. In nucleotides, the CDR3 is TGTGCCAGCAGCTTGTACAGGGCGAGGGGCAATCAGCCCCAGCATTTT.

The chain has TRBV27 and TRBJ1-1; D unclear. V shed 2 bases and J shed 6 bases, with 10 bases lying between them. The CDR3 loop spans 13 amino acids. Germline V CDR1 and CDR2: MNHEY, SMNVEV (reference sequence). In nucleotides, the CDR3 is TGTGCCAGCAGTTTAGCGGGTAACCCTGAAGCTTTCTTT. This sequence encodes CASSLAGNPEAFF.

The chain combines TRBV19 with TRBJ2-1; D is possibly TRBD1 (6 bases). Trimming took 0 bases from V and 2 from J, leaving 8 bases between them. Germline V gives CDR1 LNHDA, CDR2 SQIVND (reference sequence). The CDR3 length is 15 residues. The CDR3 here is CASSIDPGAYNEQFF. The CDR3 bases are TGTGCCAGTAGTATAGACCCAGGGGCCTACAATGAGCAGTTCTTC.